What follows are 8 T cell receptor beta chains derived from one specimen sequenced in a study of T-cell memory formation after mild COVID-19. TCRdb recomputed calls from the 5' RACE reads with MiXCR, one row per CDR3 protein. Among some 450,000 distinct CDR3 sequences listed, around 17% were seen once. Sample: PBMCs or a T cell subset sorted from them (not recorded which). Receptors were obtained from a man younger than 35 who had mild COVID-19 (a few samples of this study predate the infection). Cell type and time point are not known.

This clonotype was found a few times. This sequence joins TRBV27 and TRBJ2-1; D unresolved. Germline CDR1 reads MNHEY; CDR2 reads SMNVEV (reference sequence). The CDR3 totals 12 residues. V was trimmed by 7 bases and J by 8 bases, leaving 12 bases between them. The CDR3, as DNA: TGTGCCAGCACCTCAGGCGGCGATGAGCAGTTCTTC. Encoded protein: CASTSGGDEQFF.

This clonotype has more than one count but fewer than ten. The chain joins TRBV9 to TRBJ1-1, with 10 nucleotides matching TRBD1. The CDR3 length is 16 residues. V dropped 2 bases and J dropped 4; count of bases not matched to a gene: 8. Germline V gene lookup returns CDR1 SGDLS and CDR2 YYNGEE. This CDR3 reads CASSVGTGDLGTEAFF. In DNA, the CDR3 is TGTGCCAGCAGCGTCGGGACAGGGGATCTCGGCACTGAAGCTTTCTTT.

V is TRBV9 and J is TRBJ2-3; 7 nucleotides align to TRBD1. The V and J ends lost 0 bases and 8 bases, in that order; junction bases with no gene match: 12. Germline CDR1 and CDR2: SGDLS and YYNGEE. This CDR3 has 16 residues. The CDR3 DNA follows: TGTGCCAGCAGCGTAGGAGGGACAGCCACTCTTGGTACGCAGTATTTT. It codes for CASSVGGTATLGTQYF.

On this clonotype: One base away lies a much larger clone, so this may be a sequencing read error. The rearrangement joins TRBV7-2 to TRBJ1-1; D unresolved. CDR1 SGHTA and CDR2 FQGNSA come from the germline V gene. The length of the CDR3 is 16 residues. As DNA, the CDR3 is TGTGCCAGCATCTTAGAGGGCTTAGGCGTCCGCACTGAAGCTTTCTTT. Its translation: CASILEGLGVRTEAFF.

The CDR3 nucleotides are TGTGCCAGCAGCGTAGACAGTCATGGCGAGCAGTACTTC. Residues: CASSVDSHGEQYF. V and J are TRBV9 and TRBJ2-7; D ambiguous. Trimming removed 0 bases from V and 6 bases from J, with 10 bases in between. Per germline, CDR1 SGDLS and CDR2 YYNGEE. The length of the CDR3 is 13 residues.

The chain carries TRBV6-5 and TRBJ2-3; TRBD1 agrees at 10 bases. V lost 2 bases to trimming and J lost 5 bases; unmatched junction nucleotides: 10. The CDR3 covers 17 residues. Germline V CDR1 and CDR2: MNHEY, SVGAGI. CDR3 coding DNA: TGTGCCAGCAGTTACGGTGGGGTGACAGGGGGCAGAGATACGCAGTATTTT. This gives the protein CASSYGGVTGGRDTQYF.

This chain connects TRBV19 to TRBJ2-7; TRBD1 matches at 10 bases. The CDR3 consists of 14 residues. Germline CDR1 reads LNHDA; CDR2 reads SQIVND (reference sequence). J was trimmed by 5 bases and V by 5 bases; bases with no gene match: 6. In DNA, the CDR3 is TGTGCCAGTAGTCCCGGGACAGGGGCCCACGAGCAGTACTTC. Translation gives CASSPGTGAHEQYF.

There are a few counts of this clonotype. The chain links TRBV5-6 to TRBJ1-4; D is uncertain. CDR1 is SGHDT and CDR2 is YYEEEE in the germline V gene. There are 14 residues in the CDR3. Trimming left V 3 bases short and J 8 bases short, with 14 bases between. In DNA, the CDR3 is TGTGCCAGCAGCTCGGGTACCTTGTGGGAAAAACTGTTTTTT. Amino acids: CASSSGTLWEKLFF.